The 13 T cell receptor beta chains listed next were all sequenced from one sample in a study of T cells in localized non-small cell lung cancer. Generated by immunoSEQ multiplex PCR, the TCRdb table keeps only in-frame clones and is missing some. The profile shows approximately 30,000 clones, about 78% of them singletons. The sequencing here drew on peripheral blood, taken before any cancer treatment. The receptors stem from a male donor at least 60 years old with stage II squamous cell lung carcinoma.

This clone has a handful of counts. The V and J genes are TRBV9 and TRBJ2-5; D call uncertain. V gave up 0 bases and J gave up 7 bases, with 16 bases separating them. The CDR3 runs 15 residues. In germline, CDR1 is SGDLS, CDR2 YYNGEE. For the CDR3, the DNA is TGTGCCAGCAGCGTAGGCACTGACAAGGGTCGGACCCAGTACTTC. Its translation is CASSVGTDKGRTQYF.

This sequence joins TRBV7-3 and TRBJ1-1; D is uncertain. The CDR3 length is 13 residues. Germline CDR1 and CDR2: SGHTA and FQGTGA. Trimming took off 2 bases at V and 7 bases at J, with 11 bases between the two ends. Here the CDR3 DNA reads TGTGCCAGCAGCTTAGGAAGAGATGGTGAAGCTTTCTTT. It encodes CASSLGRDGEAFF.

CDR3 nucleotides: TGCGCCAGCAGTGATTCTGGCCCGGCGGGGGGGCCCACAGATACGCAGTATTTT. Translation gives CASSDSGPAGGPTDTQYF. V gene TRBV10-1 combines with J gene TRBJ2-3, with 9 nucleotides matching TRBD2. This CDR3 spans 18 amino acids. The J segment lost 2 bases and the V segment lost 3 bases, leaving 12 bases of the junction unmatched. Germline values: CDR1 WNHNN, CDR2 SYGVQD (reference sequence).

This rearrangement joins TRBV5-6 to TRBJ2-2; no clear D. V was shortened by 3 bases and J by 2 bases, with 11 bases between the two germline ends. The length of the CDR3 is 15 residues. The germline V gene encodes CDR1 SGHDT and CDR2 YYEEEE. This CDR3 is CASSSRVSNTGELFF. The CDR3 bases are TGTGCCAGCAGCTCTAGGGTCTCCAACACCGGGGAGCTGTTTTTT.

The CDR3 DNA follows: TGTGCCAGCAGTTACTCAGCTAGCGGAAACACCATATATTTT. Translation gives CASSYSASGNTIYF. This rearrangement joins TRBV6-5 to TRBJ1-3, with D unresolved. V lost 0 bases, J lost 4 bases, and 7 bases lay in between. Germline V CDR1 and CDR2: MNHEY, SVGAGI. The CDR3 has 14 residues.

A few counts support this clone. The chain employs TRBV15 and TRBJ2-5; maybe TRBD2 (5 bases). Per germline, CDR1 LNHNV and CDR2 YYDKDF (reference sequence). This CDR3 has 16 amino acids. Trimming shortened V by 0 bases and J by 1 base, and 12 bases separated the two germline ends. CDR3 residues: CATSRDEYGIQETQYF. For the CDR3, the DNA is TGTGCCACCAGCAGAGATGAATACGGGATCCAAGAGACCCAGTACTTC.

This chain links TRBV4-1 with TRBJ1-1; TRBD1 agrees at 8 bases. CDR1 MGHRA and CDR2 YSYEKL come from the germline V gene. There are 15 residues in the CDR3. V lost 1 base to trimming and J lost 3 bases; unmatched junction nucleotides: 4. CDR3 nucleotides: TGCGCCAGCAGCCAAGGGGGCAGGGGGCACACTGAAGCTTTCTTT. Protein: CASSQGGRGHTEAFF.

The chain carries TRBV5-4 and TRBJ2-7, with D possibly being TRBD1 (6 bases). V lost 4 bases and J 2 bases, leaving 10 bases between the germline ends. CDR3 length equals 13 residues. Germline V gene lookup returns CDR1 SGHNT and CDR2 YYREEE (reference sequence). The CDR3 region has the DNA TGTGCCAGCAGCGGGGACAAGGCCTACGAGCAGTACTTC. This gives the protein CASSGDKAYEQYF. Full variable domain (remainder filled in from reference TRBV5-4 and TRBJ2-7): ETGVTQSPTHLIKTRGQQVTLRCSSQSGHNTVSWYQQALGQGPQFIFQYYREEENGRGNFPPRFSGLQFPNYSSELNVNALELDDSALYLCASSGDKAYEQYFGPGTRLTVT.

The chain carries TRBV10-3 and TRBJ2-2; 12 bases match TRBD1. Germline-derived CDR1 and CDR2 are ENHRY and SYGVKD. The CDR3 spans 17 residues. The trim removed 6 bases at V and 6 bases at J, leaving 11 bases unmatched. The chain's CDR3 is CAIRASLGTGGSGELFF. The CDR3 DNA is TGTGCCATCAGAGCAAGCCTCGGGACAGGGGGCTCCGGGGAGCTGTTTTTT.

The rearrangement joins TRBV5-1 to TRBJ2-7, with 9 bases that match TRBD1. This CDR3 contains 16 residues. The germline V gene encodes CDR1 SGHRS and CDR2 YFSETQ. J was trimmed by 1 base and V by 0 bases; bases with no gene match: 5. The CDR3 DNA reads TGCGCCAGCAGCTTGGAGTCGGGACAGGGTTCCTACGAGCAGTACTTC. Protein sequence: CASSLESGQGSYEQYF.

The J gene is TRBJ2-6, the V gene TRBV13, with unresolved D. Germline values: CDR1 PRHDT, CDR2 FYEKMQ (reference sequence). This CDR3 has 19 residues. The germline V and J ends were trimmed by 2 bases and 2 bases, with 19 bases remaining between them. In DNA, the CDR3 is TGTGCCAGCAGCTTATTAGGACCAGCGAAGGCCACTGGGGCCAACGTCCTGACTTTC. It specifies CASSLLGPAKATGANVLTF.

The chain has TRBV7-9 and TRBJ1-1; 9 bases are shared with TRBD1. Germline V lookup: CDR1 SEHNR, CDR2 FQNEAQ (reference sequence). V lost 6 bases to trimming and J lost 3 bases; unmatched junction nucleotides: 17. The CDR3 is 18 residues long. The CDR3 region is CASSPGTGTPDVYTEAFF. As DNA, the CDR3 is TGTGCCAGCAGTCCCGGGACAGGGACCCCTGACGTTTACACTGAAGCTTTCTTT.

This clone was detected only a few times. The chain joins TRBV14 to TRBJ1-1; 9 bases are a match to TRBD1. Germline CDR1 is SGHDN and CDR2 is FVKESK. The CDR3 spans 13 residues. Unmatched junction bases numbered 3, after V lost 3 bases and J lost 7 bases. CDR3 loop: CASSHYRGLEAFF. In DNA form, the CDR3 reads TGTGCCAGCAGCCATTACAGGGGGCTTGAAGCTTTCTTT.